The next 18 T cell receptor beta chains were all read from a single sample in a study of T cell responses to AZD1222 COVID-19 vaccine. The assay was immunoSEQ multiplex PCR, and TCRdb's table has in-frame clones only and misses some. The table lists tens of thousands of clones, around 88% of them singletons, with about 25% in the top ten. Sample: peripheral blood, taken 28 days after the second AZD1222 dose. All receptors derive from an adult who received the AZD1222 COVID-19 vaccine.

The chain couples TRBV5-4 to TRBJ1-1; perhaps TRBD1 as D (5 bases). Germline V lookup: CDR1 SGHNT, CDR2 YYREEE (reference sequence). The germline V and J ends were trimmed by 4 bases and 8 bases, with 27 bases remaining between them. The CDR3 has 17 amino acids. The DNA of the CDR3 is TGTGCCAGCAGCAATTTGGGACCCAGGAAAAAATACCTAGAAGCTTTCTTT. Translated, it gives CASSNLGPRKKYLEAFF.

The CDR3 DNA sequence: TGTGCCAGCAGCTTAGATCCAAGCTCCCCGGCTACGCAGTATTTT. This encodes CASSLDPSSPATQYF. The chain is built from TRBV11-2 and TRBJ2-3; no firm D call. Germline lookup yields CDR1 SGHAT and CDR2 FQNNGV. This CDR3 region has 15 residues. V lost 0 bases and J lost 8, with 15 bases in between.

V and J are TRBV7-2 and TRBJ1-1; 9 nucleotides agree with TRBD1. CDR3 size: 18 residues. V gave up 2 bases and J gave up 0 bases; unmatched junction bases: 10. Germline V gene sequence: CDR1 SGHTA, CDR2 FQGNSA. Here the CDR3 reads CASSLRSGTGTLNTEAFF. CDR3 DNA: TGTGCCAGCAGCTTAAGGTCAGGGACAGGGACTTTGAACACTGAAGCTTTCTTT.

The chain links TRBV6-4 to TRBJ1-1; 9 bases match TRBD1. Per germline, CDR1 MRHNA and CDR2 SNTAGT. There are 14 residues in the CDR3. V was clipped by 5 bases and J by 4 bases; unmatched bases: 5. The CDR3 loop is CASSRDRAGTEAFF. The CDR3 DNA is TGTGCCAGCAGTCGGGACAGGGCAGGCACTGAAGCTTTCTTT.

V usage is TRBV7-6 and J usage is TRBJ2-2; 11 bases fit TRBD2. The CDR3 sequence is 17 residues long. CDR1 is SGHVS and CDR2 is FNYEAQ in the germline V gene. Trimming at V came to 1 base and at J to 7 bases, leaving 8 bases not matched to a gene. CDR3 residues: CASSLVTSGSLVGELFF. The CDR3 nucleotides read TGTGCCAGCAGCTTAGTCACTAGCGGGAGTCTTGTCGGGGAGCTGTTTTTT.

CDR3 DNA: TGTGCCAGCAGCTCTCGAGGGGAGAACACTGAAGCTTTCTTT. It translates to CASSSRGENTEAFF. The chain carries TRBV7-9 and TRBJ1-1; D might be TRBD1 (5 bases). The CDR3 is 14 residues long. CDR1 and CDR2 from the germline V gene are SEHNR and FQNEAQ (reference sequence). With 4 bases removed from V and 1 base from J, the gap between germline ends came to 10 bases.

This chain joins TRBV30 and TRBJ1-3, with 9 bases lining up with TRBD1. The CDR3 sequence is 16 residues long. Germline V gene lookup returns CDR1 GTSNPN and CDR2 SVGIG (reference sequence). The V and J ends lost 2 bases and 0 bases, in that order; junction bases with no gene match: 5. The CDR3 sequence: CAWSLLTGGSGNTIYF. DNA of the CDR3: TGTGCCTGGAGTTTACTGACAGGGGGCTCTGGAAACACCATATATTTT.

The rearrangement uses TRBV12-5 and TRBJ1-3, with D uncertain. V lost 3 bases, J lost 0 bases, and 6 bases lay in between. This CDR3 is built from 14 residues. Germline values: CDR1 LGHNT, CDR2 FRNRAP. The CDR3 DNA reads as TGTGCTAGTGGTTTCCACAGCTCTGGAAACACCATATATTTT. Protein: CASGFHSSGNTIYF.

This chain joins TRBV9 and TRBJ2-1; TRBD2 matches 11 bases. Germline CDR1 is SGDLS and CDR2 is YYNGEE. The CDR3 covers 15 residues. V lost 0 bases, J lost 7 bases, and 3 bases stayed unmatched. The chain's CDR3 is CASSVDSGRGNEQFF. In DNA, the CDR3 is TGTGCCAGCAGCGTAGATAGCGGGAGGGGTAATGAGCAGTTCTTC.

V is TRBV11-1 and J is TRBJ2-7, with TRBD2 identical over 14 bases. The germline CDR1 and CDR2 sequences are SGHAT and FQDESV (reference sequence). V shed 5 bases and J 3 bases; nucleotides not matched to a gene: 3. The CDR3 length is 15 residues. CDR3 region: CASSRLAGGGYEQYF. In DNA, the CDR3 is TGTGCCAGCAGCCGACTAGCGGGAGGGGGCTACGAGCAGTACTTC.

The chain carries TRBV11-2 and TRBJ2-7; D could derive from TRBD1 or TRBD2 (5 bases each). The V end was cut by 4 bases, the J end by 7 bases, with 14 bases between. CDR1 is SGHAT and CDR2 is FQNNGV in the germline V gene. The CDR3 runs to 13 residues. DNA of the CDR3: TGTGCCAGCAGCTATGGGGACCTCTTAGAGCAGTACTTC. Residues: CASSYGDLLEQYF.

Only one count was recorded for this clone. J is TRBJ2-3 and V is TRBV5-6; D is possibly TRBD2 (5 bases). The V gene lost 5 bases and the J gene lost 6 bases, with 10 bases spanning the gap. Per germline, CDR1 SGHDT and CDR2 YYEEEE. The CDR3 contains 12 residues. CDR3: CASRSGGDTQYF. The CDR3, as DNA: TGTGCCAGCAGAAGCGGCGGGGATACGCAGTATTTT.

V gene TRBV7-2 combines with J gene TRBJ2-7, with 10 nucleotides matching TRBD2. Germline assignment: CDR1 SGHTA and CDR2 FQGNSA. The CDR3 covers 16 residues. Trimming took 1 base from V and 0 from J; bases not matched to a gene: 3. CDR3 region: CASSLGLAGDSYEQYF. The CDR3, as DNA: TGTGCCAGCAGCTTAGGGCTAGCGGGAGACTCCTACGAGCAGTACTTC.

The chain joins TRBV21-1 to TRBJ2-3; TRBD2 was called by the table and not checked on the DNA. TRBV21-1 is annotated as a pseudogene. The CDR3 is made up of 18 amino acids. CDR3 region: CASSKFGQRTSFTDTQYF. Written as DNA, the CDR3 is TGTGCCAGCAGCAAATTCGGCCAGCGGACGTCGTTCACAGATACGCAGTATTTT.

J is TRBJ2-3 and V is TRBV7-3; 9 bases are shared with TRBD2. Germline V CDR1 and CDR2: SGHTA, FQGTGA. The CDR3 runs to 16 residues. V trimming: 1 base; J trimming: 4 bases; junction bases outside the gene matches: 6. In nucleotides, the CDR3 is TGTGCCAGCAGCTTAATGTCTAGCGGGGCGTCAGATACGCAGTATTTT. Its translation: CASSLMSSGASDTQYF.

The rearrangement links TRBV18 to TRBJ1-5, with D perhaps TRBD1 (6 bases). The V end was cut by 4 bases, the J end by 7 bases, with 11 bases between. Germline V gene lookup returns CDR1 KGHSH and CDR2 LQKENI. The CDR3 is made up of 13 amino acids. The CDR3 nucleotides read TGTGCCAGCTCACGGACAGCGGACCAGCCCCAGCATTTT. Protein sequence: CASSRTADQPQHF.

The rearrangement joins TRBV2 to TRBJ1-1, with 8 bases aligning to TRBD1. The CDR3 is 15 residues long. The V segment lost 6 bases and the J segment 1 base; nucleotides outside the gene matches: 7. Germline CDR1 SNHLY, CDR2 FYNNEI. In DNA form, the CDR3 reads TGTGCCAGCAGCGGACAGGGTTTAGAGAACACTGAAGCTTTCTTT. Protein product: CASSGQGLENTEAFF.

J is TRBJ2-7 and V is TRBV5-1; 16 nucleotides agree with TRBD2. Per germline, CDR1 SGHRS and CDR2 YFSETQ. With V trimmed by 4 bases and J by 2 bases, 3 bases remained unmatched. The CDR3 loop spans 16 amino acids. The CDR3 is CASSPGTSGGAYEQYF. In nucleotides, the CDR3 is TGCGCCAGCAGCCCTGGGACTAGCGGGGGGGCCTACGAGCAGTACTTC.